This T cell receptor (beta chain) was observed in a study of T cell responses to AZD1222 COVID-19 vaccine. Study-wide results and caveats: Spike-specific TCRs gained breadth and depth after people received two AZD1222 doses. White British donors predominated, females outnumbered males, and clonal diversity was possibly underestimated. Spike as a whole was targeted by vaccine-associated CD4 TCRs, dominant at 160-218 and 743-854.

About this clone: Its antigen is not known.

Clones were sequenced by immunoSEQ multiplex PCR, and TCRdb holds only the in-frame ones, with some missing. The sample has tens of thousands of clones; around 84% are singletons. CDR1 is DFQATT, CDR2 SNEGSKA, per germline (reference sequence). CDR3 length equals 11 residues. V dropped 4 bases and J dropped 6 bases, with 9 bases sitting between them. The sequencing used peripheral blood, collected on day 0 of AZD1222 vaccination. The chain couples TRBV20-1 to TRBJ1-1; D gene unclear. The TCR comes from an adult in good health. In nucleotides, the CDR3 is TGCAGTGCTATATTTTATCCTGAAGCTTTCTTT. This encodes CSAIFYPEAFF.